This T cell receptor (beta chain) comes out of a study of cytomegalovirus exposure and HLA in healthy donors. Study as a whole: As released early, the data held 70 million to 95 million unique TCRs from HLA-typed donors.

Germline V CDR1 and CDR2: LNHDA, SQIVND (reference sequence). The CDR3 is 14 residues long. V dropped 9 bases and J dropped 1 base, with 12 bases sitting between them. A multiplex PCR was run with 60 Vbeta primers and 13 Jbeta primers. Sequencing used immunoSEQ multiplex PCR; TCRdb keeps in-frame clones, though not all of them. The sample lists 200,000 or so clones, around 73% occurring once. The chain links TRBV19 to TRBJ2-2; the D gene is possibly TRBD1 (7 bases). This TCR was sampled from a male donor in good health and CMV-seronegative. Sequences were obtained from PBMCs. CDR3 amino acids: CASRGDRNTGELFF. CDR3 in DNA: TGTGCCAGCCGCGGGGACAGGAACACCGGGGAGCTGTTTTTT.